Below are 25 T cell receptor beta chains sequenced from a single sample in a study of early T cells in non-severe SARS-CoV-2 infection. TCRdb called the 5' RACE reads again in MiXCR, with one record for every CDR3 protein. The table lists roughly 120,000 distinct CDR3 sequences, under 15% of them singletons, with just over 20% in the top ten. Sequenced input: whole blood. Receptors were obtained from an adult who was a healthcare worker with PCR-confirmed SARS-CoV-2 infection or an uninfected control (not recorded which).

The sample holds a few counts of this clonotype. V gene TRBV2 combines with J gene TRBJ2-7; TRBD2 might be the D (5 bases). V was trimmed by 3 bases and J by 9 bases, leaving 12 bases between them. CDR3 size: 12 residues. Germline CDR1 and CDR2: SNHLY and FYNNEI. The CDR3 loop is CASSEMRVGQYF. The CDR3 DNA reads as TGTGCCAGCAGTGAGATGCGGGTCGGGCAGTACTTC.

This clonotype has more than one count but fewer than ten. The V gene is TRBV28, the J gene TRBJ2-7; D possibly corresponds to TRBD2 (7 bases). Germline CDR1 is MDHEN and CDR2 is SYDVKM. This CDR3 comprises 16 residues. V was pared by 3 bases and J by 3 bases, with 18 bases between. CDR3 coding DNA: TGTGCCAGCAGTTTCCCCCCTGGCGGGGGCTACTACGAGCAGTACTTC. Protein product: CASSFPPGGGYYEQYF.

The rearrangement uses TRBV11-1 and TRBJ2-1, with 13 bases aligning to TRBD2. After removal of 3 bases from V and 0 bases from J, the junction contained 8 bases not matched to a gene. The CDR3 is 19 residues long. Germline CDR1 and CDR2: SGHAT and FQDESV (reference sequence). The CDR3 protein is CASSFGLAGALSSYNEQFF. CDR3 DNA: TGTGCCAGCAGCTTCGGACTAGCGGGGGCCCTTAGCTCCTACAATGAGCAGTTCTTC.

This clonotype was detected a few times. The V call is TRBV5-1, the J call TRBJ1-4; D remains ambiguous. The CDR3 has 14 amino acids. Germline V gene sequence: CDR1 SGHRS, CDR2 YFSETQ. V gave up 3 bases and J gave up 0 bases, with 6 bases separating them. Here the CDR3 DNA reads TGCGCCAGCAGCTCATCCTCAACTAATGAAAAACTGTTTTTT. This codes for CASSSSSTNEKLFF.

DNA of the CDR3: TGCAGCCTAAAATCCCGGGAGGTCGGTGGCTACACCTTC. It yields the protein CSLKSREVGGYTF. The genes are TRBV29-1 and TRBJ1-2; D not resolved. Deletions cut 8 bases from V and 7 bases from J, with 20 bases between. Per the germline V gene, CDR1 is SQVTM and CDR2 is ANQGSEA. The CDR3 sequence is 13 residues long. The entire variable domain, with the rest obtained from reference TRBV29-1 and TRBJ1-2, is as follows: SAVISQKPSRDICQRGTSLTIQCQVDSQVTMMFWYRQQPGQSLTLIATANQGSEATYESGFVIDKFPISRPNLTFSTLTVSNMSPEDSSIYLCSLKSREVGGYTFGSGTRLTVV.

There are many counts of this clonotype. The V call is TRBV30, the J call TRBJ2-5; 8 bases agree with TRBD1. This CDR3 spans 13 amino acids. Germline assignment: CDR1 GTSNPN and CDR2 SVGIG (reference sequence). J lost 1 base, V lost 5 bases, and 3 bases had no gene match. CDR3 coding DNA: TGTGCCTGGGCACAGGGGGGCCAAGAGACCCAGTACTTC. This gives the protein CAWAQGGQETQYF. Variable domain in full (rest from reference TRBV30 and TRBJ2-5): SQTIHQWPATLVQPVGSPLSLECTVEGTSNPNLYWYRQAAGRGLQLLFYSVGIGQISSEVPQNLSASRPQDRQFILSSKKLLLSDSGFYLCAWAQGGQETQYFGPGTRLLVL.

V and J are TRBV6-1 and TRBJ1-1; a weak D match, TRBD1 (6 bases). V gave up 7 bases and J gave up 0 bases, with 15 bases separating them. The germline V gene has CDR1 MNHNS and CDR2 SASEGT. The CDR3 extends over 15 amino acids. As DNA, the CDR3 is TGTGCCAGCATTCCGGGACACACTATGAACACTGAAGCTTTCTTT. Residues: CASIPGHTMNTEAFF.

This clonotype was found many times. This chain joins TRBV5-1 and TRBJ2-1; unclear D gene. Germline values: CDR1 SGHRS, CDR2 YFSETQ. Trimming pared 0 bases from V and 1 base from J, leaving 5 bases between. The CDR3 runs to 14 residues. CDR3 DNA sequence: TGCGCCAGCAGCTTGGACGGTTCCTACAATGAGCAGTTCTTC. As protein: CASSLDGSYNEQFF.

This clonotype was observed a handful of times. V and J are TRBV5-1 and TRBJ2-1, with D possibly called TRBD1 or TRBD2 (5 bases each). The germline CDR1 and CDR2 sequences are SGHRS and YFSETQ. Trimming shortened V by 2 bases and J by 5 bases, and 11 bases separated the two germline ends. CDR3 length: 14 residues. The CDR3 DNA is TGCGCCAGCAGCTTTGCGCAGGGAGACAATGAGCAGTTCTTC. Translated: CASSFAQGDNEQFF. The full variable domain, its missing parts supplied by reference TRBV5-1 and TRBJ2-1, is KAGVTQTPRYLIKTRGQQVTLSCSPISGHRSVSWYQQTPGQGLQFLFEYFSETQRNKGNFPGRFSGRQFSNSRSEMNVSTLELGDSALYLCASSFAQGDNEQFFGPGTRLTVL.

Only a few counts were recorded for this clonotype. The chain links TRBV9 to TRBJ1-1, with 8 bases matching TRBD1. The germline V gene has CDR1 SGDLS and CDR2 YYNGEE. The J segment lost 4 bases and the V segment lost 3 bases, leaving 5 bases of the junction unmatched. The CDR3 is 14 amino acids. CDR3 region: CASSEEQGGTEAFF. DNA of the CDR3: TGTGCCAGCAGCGAAGAACAGGGGGGCACTGAAGCTTTCTTT.

This sequence joins TRBV6-6 and TRBJ2-6; no reliable D call. This CDR3 contains 12 residues. The V gene lost 6 bases and the J gene lost 4 bases, with 4 bases spanning the gap. Germline CDR1 is MNHNY and CDR2 is SVGAGI (reference sequence). The CDR3: CASRGGANVLTF. Written as DNA, the CDR3 is TGTGCCAGCAGAGGGGGGGCCAACGTCCTGACTTTC.

CDR3 region: CASSPTLETQYF. CDR3 bases: TGTGCCAGCAGTCCCACCTTAGAGACCCAGTACTTC. The J gene is TRBJ2-5, the V gene TRBV12-3 or TRBV12-4; D not resolved. CDR3 length equals 12 residues. Trimming took 5 bases from V and 4 from J, leaving 8 bases between them.

The chain has TRBV18 and TRBJ1-5, with 7 bases aligning to TRBD1. The germline gives CDR1 KGHSH, CDR2 LQKENI. This CDR3 spans 16 amino acids. The V segment lost 5 bases and the J segment 3 bases; nucleotides outside the gene matches: 10. CDR3 bases: TGTGCCAGCTCAGACACAGGGGTAGGGGTCAATCAGCCCCAGCATTTT. It encodes CASSDTGVGVNQPQHF.

The table lists this clonotype with many counts. The chain employs TRBV12-3 or TRBV12-4 and TRBJ1-5; no definite D call. V was cut by 6 bases and J by 7 bases, with 10 bases left in between. The CDR3 is 12 residues long. The CDR3 reads CASSLTGQPQHF. The DNA of the CDR3 is TGTGCCAGCAGCCTCACGGGGCAGCCCCAGCATTTT.

This clonotype showed up just a few times. The chain uses TRBV2 and TRBJ2-7; 10 bases are a match to TRBD1. The length of the CDR3 is 13 residues. J was trimmed by 5 bases and V by 9 bases; bases with no gene match: 7. Germline CDR1 reads SNHLY; CDR2 reads FYNNEI. DNA for the CDR3: TGTGCCAGTGTTCGGGACAGGGGCAACGAGCAGTACTTC. Translated: CASVRDRGNEQYF.

The genes are TRBV30 and TRBJ1-1; perhaps TRBD1 as D (5 bases). Germline assignment: CDR1 GTSNPN and CDR2 SVGIG (reference sequence). V was cut by 8 bases and J by 6 bases, with 22 bases left in between. The CDR3 contains 14 residues. The CDR3 nucleotides are TGTGCCGGATCACAGCCGGGGAAAGGGGCTGAAGCTTTCTTT. It translates to CAGSQPGKGAEAFF.

This clonotype has only one observation. CDR3 amino acids: CASSTGTDTDTQYF. The CDR3 DNA reads as TGCGCCAGCAGCACCGGGACTGACACAGATACGCAGTATTTT. V usage is TRBV5-1 and J usage is TRBJ2-3; perhaps TRBD2 as D (6 bases). This CDR3 is 14 amino acids long. Trimming left V 4 bases short and J 2 bases short, with 11 bases between. From germline, CDR1 is SGHRS and CDR2 YFSETQ.

The CDR3 DNA reads TGTGCCATCAACTCGAACACAAACACTGAAGCTTTCTTT. It specifies CAINSNTNTEAFF. The chain combines TRBV10-3 with TRBJ1-1, with unresolved D. The CDR3 spans 13 residues. V lost 7 bases and J lost 2, with 11 bases in between. The V gene's germline CDR1 is ENHRY and CDR2 SYGVKD.

This clonotype was counted many times. The chain carries TRBV14 and TRBJ1-5; D gene uncertain. The length of the CDR3 is 14 residues. Germline V gene sequence: CDR1 SGHDN, CDR2 FVKESK. The V gene lost 1 base and the J gene lost 4 bases, with 8 bases spanning the gap. The CDR3 region is CASSQGNHNQPQHF. CDR3 nucleotides: TGTGCCAGCAGCCAAGGGAATCATAATCAGCCCCAGCATTTT.

This clonotype showed up just once. The chain carries TRBV5-4 and TRBJ2-2, with 8 nucleotides matching TRBD2. From germline, CDR1 is SGHNT and CDR2 YYREEE (reference sequence). With V trimmed by 1 base and J by 5 bases, 10 bases remained unmatched. The CDR3 sequence is 17 residues long. The CDR3 sequence is CASSLFPSGGATGELFF. The CDR3 DNA follows: TGTGCCAGCAGCTTGTTCCCCTCCGGGGGGGCAACCGGGGAGCTGTTTTTT.

This clonotype has just a few counts. V usage is TRBV27 and J usage is TRBJ2-3; D ambiguous. The germline gives CDR1 MNHEY, CDR2 SMNVEV (reference sequence). The CDR3 length is 13 residues. The V end was cut by 1 base, the J end by 6 bases, with 8 bases between. The CDR3: CASSLLNRDTQYF. In nucleotides, the CDR3 is TGTGCCAGCAGTTTATTGAATCGGGATACGCAGTATTTT.

This clonotype was picked up a small number of times. A much larger clone lies a single base off, so this may be a read error. This chain joins TRBV12-3 or TRBV12-4 and TRBJ1-1; D remains unclear. The length of the CDR3 is 12 residues. The CDR3: CVSSPSNTEAFF. In DNA form, the CDR3 reads TGTGTCAGCAGCCCGTCGAACACTGAAGCTTTCTTT.

This clonotype was seen more than once but under ten times. The chain has TRBV29-1 and TRBJ2-3; 8 bases align to TRBD2. J was trimmed by 5 bases and V by 6 bases; bases with no gene match: 19. CDR3 length: 17 amino acids. Germline CDR1 is SQVTM and CDR2 is ANQGSEA. The CDR3 is CSVHPRAGGPLKDTQYF. Written as DNA, the CDR3 is TGCAGCGTCCATCCCCGGGCGGGGGGCCCTTTGAAAGATACGCAGTATTTT.

CDR3 loop: CASSLTGNLKPQYF. As DNA, the CDR3 is TGTGCCAGCAGCCTAACGGGGAACCTAAAGCCGCAGTATTTT. The chain links TRBV12-3 or TRBV12-4 to TRBJ2-3; a possible D gene is TRBD2 (5 bases). The germline V and J ends were trimmed by 6 bases and 10 bases, with 20 bases remaining between them. The CDR3 spans 14 residues.

Only a few counts were recorded for this clonotype. This chain uses TRBV6-6 with TRBJ1-6, with D possibly matching TRBD1 (6 bases). Germline CDR1 and CDR2: MNHNY and SVGAGI (reference sequence). Trimming took 5 bases from V and 9 from J, leaving 8 bases between them. CDR3 length: 12 residues. The CDR3 bases are TGTGCCAGCAGTGAACAGGGTTCACCCCTCCACTTT. Its translation is CASSEQGSPLHF.